The 29 T cell receptor beta chains reported below all come from one sample, sequenced in a study of cytomegalovirus exposure and HLA in healthy donors. PCR employed 60 Vbeta and 13 Jbeta primers. TCRdb's table, derived via immunoSEQ multiplex PCR, lists solely in-frame clones and lacks some. The sample shows about 140,000 clones, 77% of them seen only once. The sequenced material came from PBMCs. The source of these receptors is a female donor in good health and CMV-seronegative.

This chain uses TRBV7-6 with TRBJ2-1; TRBD1 agrees at 8 bases. Germline assignment: CDR1 SGHVS and CDR2 FNYEAQ. This CDR3 has 15 amino acids. With V trimmed by 5 bases and J by 1 base, 4 bases remained unmatched. The CDR3 reads CASSRTGKSYNEQFF. CDR3 DNA sequence: TGTGCCAGCAGCCGGACAGGGAAATCCTACAATGAGCAGTTCTTC.

The chain combines TRBV18 with TRBJ1-1; TRBD1 might be the D (6 bases). Trimming cost V 6 bases and J 1 base, with 21 bases left between them. The CDR3 extends over 17 amino acids. Germline-derived CDR1 and CDR2 are KGHSH and LQKENI. CDR3 nucleotides: TGTGCCAGCTCGCAACTCCGACAGGAAAGGGGGAACACTGAAGCTTTCTTT. Translation: CASSQLRQERGNTEAFF.

The chain has TRBV27 and TRBJ1-1, with 7 bases identical to TRBD1. The V and J ends lost 6 bases and 10 bases, in that order; junction bases with no gene match: 14. The CDR3 runs 14 residues. CDR1 and CDR2 from the germline V gene are MNHEY and SMNVEV (reference sequence). The CDR3 loop is CASSPSLGRQGAFF. The CDR3 DNA reads TGTGCCAGCAGCCCTTCTTTAGGGCGACAGGGAGCTTTCTTT.

This clone was seen only once. This sequence joins TRBV29-1 and TRBJ1-2; the D is unclear. The CDR3 loop spans 12 amino acids. CDR1 and CDR2 (germline): SQVTM, ANQGSEA. The V end lost 6 bases, the J end lost 3 bases, and 11 bases lay between the germline ends. The CDR3 DNA sequence: TGCAGCGTCTCGACAAGATACTATGGCTACACCTTC. Translated, it gives CSVSTRYYGYTF.

V and J are TRBV10-1 and TRBJ1-4, with D perhaps matching TRBD1 (5 bases). CDR3 length equals 15 residues. Between the trimmed V and J ends, which lost 2 bases and 5 bases, there was a span of 12 bases. Germline V CDR1 and CDR2: WNHNN, SYGVQD (reference sequence). CDR3: CASSELGGGNEKLFF. The DNA of the CDR3 is TGCGCCAGCAGTGAGCTTGGGGGGGGAAATGAAAAACTGTTTTTT.

Note on this clone: The same CDR3 is also encoded by other DNA sequences in this sample. V and J are TRBV5-1 and TRBJ1-3, with D possibly TRBD1 on 5 matching bases. V lost 4 bases, J lost 4 bases, and 21 bases lay in between. This CDR3 spans 17 amino acids. Germline CDR1 and CDR2: SGHRS and YFSETQ. The CDR3 DNA reads as TGCGCCAGCAGCGGAATCCCGGGGGAACCGCCGGGAAACACCATATATTTT. The encoded protein is CASSGIPGEPPGNTIYF.

This clone has just a few counts. The rearrangement links TRBV6-5 to TRBJ1-2; maybe TRBD1 (5 bases). This CDR3 has 14 residues. Germline V gives CDR1 MNHEY, CDR2 SVGAGI. V lost 11 bases, J lost 4 bases, and 20 bases lay in between. CDR3 loop: CACAGGTSFYGYTF. For the CDR3, the DNA is TGTGCCTGCGCGGGAGGGACCTCTTTCTATGGCTACACCTTC.

This clone is medium-sized within its sample. V and J are TRBV2 and TRBJ1-1; D uncertain. V lost 2 bases to trimming and J lost 1 base, with 5 bases between them. CDR1 and CDR2 from the germline V gene are SNHLY and FYNNEI. This CDR3 comprises 13 residues. The CDR3 DNA is TGTGCCAGCAGTGAACAGAAGAACACTGAAGCTTTCTTT. Translation gives CASSEQKNTEAFF.

V gene TRBV30 combines with J gene TRBJ2-5; 11 bases fit TRBD2. Germline CDR1 GTSNPN, CDR2 SVGIG (reference sequence). The V segment lost 5 bases and the J segment 2 bases; nucleotides outside the gene matches: 7. The CDR3 is made up of 15 amino acids. The chain's CDR3 is CAWGRTSGPQETQYF. CDR3 in DNA: TGTGCCTGGGGGCGGACTAGCGGGCCACAAGAGACCCAGTACTTC.

The chain employs TRBV29-1 and TRBJ2-7; a weak D match, TRBD1 (5 bases). The CDR3 sequence is 14 residues long. Between the trimmed V and J ends, which lost 1 base and 3 bases, there was a span of 13 bases. Germline CDR1 SQVTM, CDR2 ANQGSEA. CDR3 sequence reads: CSVEVGVNFYEQYF. The CDR3 DNA follows: TGCAGCGTTGAAGTAGGGGTCAACTTCTACGAGCAGTACTTC.

CDR3 sequence (DNA): TGTGCCAGCAGTTTACGGAGGAGGGAGGATCGGGGCTACACCTTC. This translates into CASSLRRREDRGYTF. The chain is built from TRBV28 and TRBJ1-2; D is ambiguous. Germline-derived CDR1 and CDR2 are MDHEN and SYDVKM. V was trimmed by 2 bases and J by 8 bases, leaving 18 bases between them. The length of the CDR3 is 15 residues.

The rearrangement links TRBV4-1 to TRBJ1-2; 12 positions match TRBD1. Losses at the gene ends were 1 base for V and 8 bases for J; bases not matched to a gene: 5. The CDR3 contains 15 residues. Germline assignment: CDR1 MGHRA and CDR2 YSYEKL. CDR3 bases: TGCGCCAGCAGCCAAGCCGGGGACAGGGGGCAGGGCTACACCTTC. This gives the protein CASSQAGDRGQGYTF.

The chain employs TRBV7-8 and TRBJ2-2; D is ambiguous. The V end lost 2 bases, the J end lost 2 bases, and 9 bases lay between the germline ends. The CDR3 length is 15 residues. Looked up from germline, CDR1 is SGHVS and CDR2 is FQNEAQ. CDR3 protein: CASSLWAANTGELFF. CDR3 DNA: TGTGCCAGCAGCTTATGGGCAGCTAACACCGGGGAGCTGTTTTTT.

The genes are TRBV9 and TRBJ2-3; 8 nucleotides agree with TRBD1. Germline-derived CDR1 and CDR2 are SGDLS and YYNGEE. V lost 6 bases, J lost 3 bases, and 15 bases stayed unmatched. The CDR3 runs 17 residues. The CDR3 DNA follows: TGTGCCAGCAACAAGGCCATGGACAGGGTCGGGACAGATACGCAGTATTTT. Protein product: CASNKAMDRVGTDTQYF.

This sequence joins TRBV25-1 and TRBJ1-2, with 7 bases lining up with TRBD1. Germline trimming cut 5 bases from V and 8 bases from J; bases unmatched to any gene: 14. CDR3 length: 15 residues. The germline gives CDR1 MGHDK, CDR2 SYGVNS. The CDR3 is CASSRTGGTYEGYTF. CDR3 DNA sequence: TGTGCCAGCAGTCGGACAGGCGGGACCTATGAAGGCTACACCTTC.

This clone came up once. The V gene is TRBV6-1, the J gene TRBJ1-2; 7 bases are shared with TRBD1. V gave up 0 bases and J gave up 1 base; unmatched junction bases: 2. The germline V gene has CDR1 MNHNS and CDR2 SASEGT. The length of the CDR3 is 15 residues. The CDR3 here is CASSEAGTVNYGYTF. CDR3 sequence (DNA): TGTGCCAGCAGTGAAGCGGGGACAGTTAACTATGGCTACACCTTC.

The CDR3 bases are TGTGCCAGCAGCGAAACTCTAGCGGGGGGGCCCAGGGAGCAGTTCTTC. It codes for CASSETLAGGPREQFF. This rearrangement joins TRBV9 to TRBJ2-1, with 12 nucleotides matching TRBD2. Germline trimming cut 3 bases from V and 10 bases from J; bases unmatched to any gene: 11. CDR3 length: 16 amino acids. CDR1 and CDR2 from the germline V gene are SGDLS and YYNGEE.

The V call is TRBV7-2, the J call TRBJ2-2, with D possibly TRBD1 on 5 matching bases. The V and J ends lost 2 bases and 7 bases respectively, with 14 bases between them. In germline, CDR1 is SGHTA, CDR2 FQGNSA. CDR3 length equals 15 residues. The CDR3 DNA is TGTGCCAGCAGCTTAATATCAGGGAATCACGGGGAGCTGTTTTTT. Translated: CASSLISGNHGELFF.

J is TRBJ2-1 and V is TRBV11-2, with TRBD2 identical over 7 bases. The CDR3 runs 18 residues. V was clipped by 3 bases and J by 6 bases; unmatched bases: 17. Germline values: CDR1 SGHAT, CDR2 FQNNGV. The CDR3 here is CASSFTHLAGAFSNEQFF. CDR3 in DNA: TGTGCCAGCAGCTTTACCCACCTCGCGGGAGCTTTTTCCAATGAGCAGTTCTTC.

This chain joins TRBV11-2 and TRBJ2-2, with 7 bases fitting TRBD1. The CDR3 length is 17 residues. Looked up from germline, CDR1 is SGHAT and CDR2 is FQNNGV. V was clipped by 1 base and J by 1 base; unmatched bases: 6. The CDR3 coding sequence is TGTGCCAGCAGCTTAGGGGACAGCGCGAGGAACACCGGGGAGCTGTTTTTT. This encodes CASSLGDSARNTGELFF. Together with reference TRBV11-2 and TRBJ2-2, the CDR3 gives the full variable domain: EAGVAQSPRYKIIEKRQSVAFWCNPISGHATLYWYQQILGQGPKLLIQFQNNGVVDDSQLPKDRFSAERLKGVDSTLKIQPAKLEDSAVYLCASSLGDSARNTGELFFGEGSRLTVL.

This chain connects TRBV6-5 to TRBJ2-5; 8 nucleotides align to TRBD1. The J call may be in error: the DNA end matches TRBJ2-7 better. The CDR3 loop spans 15 amino acids. Germline V gene sequence: CDR1 MNHEY, CDR2 SVGAGI. The CDR3 nucleotides read TGTGCCAGCAGCTCGCCCGGGACAGGAAACTACGAGCAGTACTTC. This sequence encodes CASSSPGTGNYEQYF.

This clone was recorded only once. The CDR3 DNA is TGTGCCAGCAGCCAGGGACAGGGCCGTTGGCCCCAGCATTTT. Protein: CASSQGQGRWPQHF. V is TRBV5-6 and J is TRBJ1-5, with 9 bases fitting TRBD1. Germline V CDR1 and CDR2: SGHDT, YYEEEE. The CDR3 totals 14 residues. Trimming at V came to 4 bases and at J to 9 bases, leaving 8 bases not matched to a gene.

A single count supports this clone. V gene TRBV2 combines with J gene TRBJ1-3; 9 bases agree with TRBD1. CDR3 length: 18 amino acids. V trimming: 2 bases; J trimming: 0 bases; junction bases outside the gene matches: 8. Per germline, CDR1 SNHLY and CDR2 FYNNEI. CDR3 in amino acids: CASSERSRTGVSGNTIYF. CDR3 DNA: TGTGCCAGCAGTGAACGATCCCGGACAGGGGTCTCTGGAAACACCATATATTTT.

The chain links TRBV7-3 to TRBJ2-3, with 7 nucleotides matching TRBD2. CDR1 is SGHTA and CDR2 is FQGTGA in the germline V gene. Trimming cost V 0 bases and J 0 bases; bases outside gene matches: 3. The CDR3 runs 16 residues. The CDR3 DNA reads TGTGCCAGCAGCTTAACGGGGGGGGACAGCACAGATACGCAGTATTTT. It specifies CASSLTGGDSTDTQYF.

The V call is TRBV4-1, the J call TRBJ1-1; 9 bases fit TRBD1. V was clipped by 3 bases and J by 0 bases; unmatched bases: 8. Germline V gene data show CDR1 as MGHRA and CDR2 as YSYEKL. CDR3 size: 17 residues. Here the CDR3 DNA reads TGCGCCAGCAGCCAGCTAGGACAGGGGAATATGAACACTGAAGCTTTCTTT. Its translation is CASSQLGQGNMNTEAFF.

This clone was seen a few times. The J gene is TRBJ1-2, the V gene TRBV15; 8 positions agree with TRBD1. The CDR3 totals 14 residues. Unmatched junction bases numbered 6, after V lost 5 bases and J lost 4 bases. CDR1 and CDR2 from the germline V gene are LNHNV and YYDKDF (reference sequence). CDR3 amino acids: CATSPDRVGYGYTF. DNA for the CDR3: TGTGCCACCAGCCCGGACAGGGTCGGCTATGGCTACACCTTC.

This clone was seen only a few times. V usage is TRBV9 and J usage is TRBJ1-1, with D perhaps TRBD1 (5 bases). The CDR3 covers 14 residues. Germline V gene lookup returns CDR1 SGDLS and CDR2 YYNGEE. The V gene lost 0 bases and the J gene lost 4 bases, with 10 bases spanning the gap. Here the CDR3 reads CASSVEGMSTEAFF. The CDR3 bases are TGTGCCAGCAGCGTAGAGGGGATGAGCACTGAAGCTTTCTTT. The whole variable domain, remainder taken from reference TRBV9 and TRBJ1-1, is DSGVTQTPKHLITATGQRVTLRCSPRSGDLSVYWYQQSLDQGLQFLIQYYNGEERAKGNILERFSAQQFPDLHSELNLSSLELGDSALYFCASSVEGMSTEAFFGQGTRLTVV.

The rearrangement joins TRBV5-1 to TRBJ2-7, with TRBD1 matching 11 bases. V shed 0 bases, J shed 5 bases, and the junction held 7 bases outside the gene matches. Germline V gene data show CDR1 as SGHRS and CDR2 as YFSETQ. The CDR3 is 16 amino acids. The CDR3 reads CASSLGTGGRSDEQYF. CDR3 DNA: TGCGCCAGCAGCTTGGGGACAGGGGGCAGATCGGACGAGCAGTACTTC. Looking up the rest from reference TRBV5-1 and TRBJ2-7 gives the full variable domain: KAGVTQTPRYLIKTRGQQVTLSCSPISGHRSVSWYQQTPGQGLQFLFEYFSETQRNKGNFPGRFSGRQFSNSRSEMNVSTLELGDSALYLCASSLGTGGRSDEQYFGPGTRLTVT.

J is TRBJ1-5 and V is TRBV6-6; the match to TRBD1 covers 8 bases. There are 16 residues in the CDR3. Germline CDR1 is MNHNY and CDR2 is SVGAGI (reference sequence). V shed 5 bases, J shed 0 bases, and the junction held 6 bases outside the gene matches. DNA of the CDR3: TGTGCCAGCAGTCAGACAGGGGCGTCTAGCAATCAGCCCCAGCATTTT. Translated, it gives CASSQTGASSNQPQHF.